Below are 26 T cell receptor beta chains sequenced from a single sample in a study of CD8 T cells in ankylosing spondylitis. Notes on the study in general: Typical of ankylosing spondylitis blood, it appeared, was a TCR beta motif of eight highly homologous variants.

TCRdb used MiXCR to reprocess the 5' RACE reads, holding one entry per CDR3 protein. The sample consists of 470,000 or so distinct CDR3 sequences, about 24% of them appearing once. These receptors are not linked to any known antigen. Sequencing was carried out using blood, either unsorted or a sorted T cell fraction (not recorded which). The receptors come from a male donor with ankylosing spondylitis.

The chain employs TRBV14 and TRBJ2-1; possibly TRBD2 for D (5 bases). The CDR3 is made up of 13 amino acids. The V end lost 4 bases, the J end lost 9 bases, and 13 bases lay between the germline ends. CDR1 and CDR2 (germline): SGHDN, FVKESK. The CDR3 region is CASSPRTYGEQFF. CDR3 bases: TGTGCCAGCAGCCCGAGGACTTATGGTGAGCAGTTCTTC.

The V gene is TRBV6-1, the J gene TRBJ2-5; 8 nucleotides align to TRBD2. J was trimmed by 3 bases and V by 3 bases; bases with no gene match: 9. Germline assignment: CDR1 MNHNS and CDR2 SASEGT. There are 16 residues in the CDR3. DNA of the CDR3: TGTGCCAGCAGTGATGTAGCGGGGTGGGGAGAAGAGACCCAGTACTTC. Translated: CASSDVAGWGEETQYF.

V and J are TRBV21-1 and TRBJ2-7; the tabulated D call, TRBD1, remains unverified against the DNA. TRBV21-1 is noted as a pseudogene. The CDR3 length is 18 residues. CDR3 loop: CASSKPPYWSPWGYEQYF. The CDR3, as DNA: TGTGCCAGCAGCAAACCCCCCTATTGGTCCCCCTGGGGGTACGAGCAGTACTTC.

The rearrangement uses TRBV5-1 and TRBJ2-5; 12 bases agree with TRBD2. CDR1 and CDR2 (germline): SGHRS, YFSETQ. The CDR3 covers 14 residues. J lost 4 bases, V lost 5 bases, and 3 bases had no gene match. The CDR3 DNA sequence: TGCGCCAGCAGGACTAGCGGGAGTGCAGAGACCCAGTACTTC. It codes for CASRTSGSAETQYF. Combining the CDR3 with reference TRBV5-1 and TRBJ2-5 gives the whole variable domain KAGVTQTPRYLIKTRGQQVTLSCSPISGHRSVSWYQQTPGQGLQFLFEYFSETQRNKGNFPGRFSGRQFSNSRSEMNVSTLELGDSALYLCASRTSGSAETQYFGPGTRLLVL.

This clonotype was observed a handful of times. J is TRBJ2-1 and V is TRBV29-1; the match to TRBD1 covers 8 bases. The CDR3 consists of 15 residues. Trimming took 7 bases from V and 7 from J; bases not matched to a gene: 15. Germline values: CDR1 SQVTM, CDR2 ANQGSEA. CDR3 sequence (DNA): TGCAGCGCTCTCACCGGGACAGGACGGAATAATGAGCAGTTCTTC. Protein sequence: CSALTGTGRNNEQFF.

The chain recombines TRBV13 with TRBJ2-5; 14 bases map to TRBD2. Germline assignment: CDR1 PRHDT and CDR2 FYEKMQ (reference sequence). The CDR3 has 16 amino acids. The V segment lost 6 bases and the J segment 5 bases; nucleotides outside the gene matches: 8. The CDR3 loop is CASRALTSGRAETQYF. The CDR3 DNA reads TGTGCCAGCAGGGCTCTGACTAGCGGGAGGGCGGAGACCCAGTACTTC.

This clonotype came up many times. The V gene is TRBV18, the J gene TRBJ1-1, with a tentative D call TRBD1 (6 bases). This CDR3 contains 16 residues. CDR1 and CDR2 from the germline V gene are KGHSH and LQKENI. Trimming took 1 base from V and 1 from J, leaving 13 bases between them. This CDR3 reads CASSPRGQATNTEAFF. CDR3 in DNA: TGTGCCAGCTCACCACGGGGGCAGGCGACGAACACTGAAGCTTTCTTT. Looking up the rest from reference TRBV18 and TRBJ1-1 gives the full variable domain: NAGVMQNPRHLVRRRGQEARLRCSPMKGHSHVYWYRQLPEEGLKFMVYLQKENIIDESGMPKERFSAEFPKEGPSILRIQQVVRGDSAAYFCASSPRGQATNTEAFFGQGTRLTVV.

The rearrangement links TRBV27 to TRBJ2-3, with 9 positions matching TRBD1. The junction had 11 bases not matched to a gene; V was cut back by 0 bases and J by 4 bases. The CDR3 runs 18 residues. CDR1 is MNHEY, CDR2 SMNVEV, per germline (reference sequence). The CDR3 here is CASSLSMYRGLSSDTQYF. The CDR3 nucleotides are TGTGCCAGCAGTTTATCGATGTACAGGGGGCTGAGCTCAGATACGCAGTATTTT.

The V call is TRBV11-2, the J call TRBJ2-1; 13 bases are shared with TRBD2. In germline, CDR1 is SGHAT, CDR2 FQNNGV. This CDR3 is built from 15 residues. V was clipped by 5 bases and J by 6 bases; unmatched bases: 4. CDR3 sequence: CASSILAGGSNEQFF. For the CDR3, the DNA is TGTGCCAGCAGCATACTAGCGGGAGGGTCCAATGAGCAGTTCTTC.

The CDR3 DNA sequence: TGCAGCGCACAAGGGTTCTCGGGGAATGAGCAGTTCTTC. It is translated as CSAQGFSGNEQFF. The rearrangement joins TRBV29-1 to TRBJ2-1, with D maybe TRBD2 (5 bases). Germline V lookup: CDR1 SQVTM, CDR2 ANQGSEA. This CDR3 has 13 residues. The V gene lost 7 bases and the J gene lost 7 bases, with 17 bases spanning the gap.

This clonotype occurred a few times. The chain couples TRBV12-3 or TRBV12-4 to TRBJ1-5; no clear D gene. The CDR3 has 15 residues. Trimming took 2 bases from V and 5 from J, leaving 13 bases between them. The CDR3 spells CASSLSDHWDQPQHF. DNA for the CDR3: TGTGCCAGCAGTTTATCTGACCATTGGGATCAGCCCCAGCATTTT.

This clonotype showed up just a few times. The chain is built from TRBV21-1 and TRBJ1-5. TRBV21-1 is a listed pseudogene. The CDR3 spans 15 residues. CDR3 DNA: TGTGCCAGCAGCAAAGGAGGCCTAGGACCTTTCCCCCAGCATTTT. The encoded protein is CASSKGGLGPFPQHF.

The DNA for the CDR3 is TGCGCCAGCAGCTTGGGGTCGCAGGGGGCGCGGGAGACCCAGTACTTC. Its translation: CASSLGSQGARETQYF. V usage is TRBV5-1 and J usage is TRBJ2-5, with 8 bases fitting TRBD1. The CDR3 spans 16 residues. J was trimmed by 5 bases and V by 0 bases; bases with no gene match: 9. Looked up from germline, CDR1 is SGHRS and CDR2 is YFSETQ.

This chain uses TRBV5-1 with TRBJ2-4; TRBD1 matches 9 bases. The CDR3 runs 13 residues. V lost 4 bases to trimming and J lost 9 bases; unmatched junction nucleotides: 5. The germline CDR1 and CDR2 sequences are SGHRS and YFSETQ. CDR3 region: CASSPGTGTIQYF. CDR3 nucleotides: TGCGCCAGCAGCCCCGGGACAGGGACCATTCAGTACTTC.

This clonotype occurred a few times. The gene calls are TRBV7-9 and TRBJ2-5, with TRBD1 identical over 9 bases. The CDR3 totals 14 residues. Germline lookup yields CDR1 SEHNR and CDR2 FQNEAQ (reference sequence). V gave up 5 bases and J gave up 4 bases; unmatched junction bases: 5. CDR3 nucleotide sequence: TGTGCCAGCAGCATCGGACAGGGGCGAGAGACCCAGTACTTC. Translation gives CASSIGQGRETQYF.

This clonotype was seen repeatedly, ten times or more. This rearrangement joins TRBV6-1 to TRBJ1-5; no definite D call. Germline loops: CDR1 MNHNS, CDR2 SASEGT. Trimming removed 1 base at V and 2 bases at J, with 12 bases between. The CDR3 has 16 residues. CDR3 in amino acids: CASSEVGQPRNQPQHF. CDR3 bases: TGTGCCAGCAGTGAAGTCGGGCAGCCTCGCAATCAGCCCCAGCATTTT.

The chain combines TRBV20-1 with TRBJ2-3, with 12 bases lining up with TRBD2. Germline V lookup: CDR1 DFQATT, CDR2 SNEGSKA (reference sequence). This CDR3 spans 14 amino acids. The V and J ends lost 3 bases and 6 bases, in that order; junction bases with no gene match: 4. The CDR3 loop reads CSASQTSGSDTQYF. The CDR3 DNA is TGCAGTGCTAGCCAGACTAGCGGGAGTGATACGCAGTATTTT.

This clonotype was seen a handful of times. The chain couples TRBV3-1 to TRBJ2-1; D gene ambiguous. This CDR3 is built from 13 residues. Looked up from germline, CDR1 is LGHDT and CDR2 is YNNKEL (reference sequence). Trimming left V 1 base short and J 7 bases short, with 8 bases between. CDR3 coding DNA: TGTGCCAGCAGCCAAGGTCCGCCTAATGAGCAGTTCTTC. It specifies CASSQGPPNEQFF.

This chain joins TRBV6-2 or TRBV6-3 and TRBJ1-2; the D is unclear. Germline CDR1 MNHEY, CDR2 SVGEGT. The CDR3 sequence is 13 residues long. V lost 2 bases and J 8 bases, leaving 12 bases between the germline ends. The CDR3 sequence: CASSYASTTGYTF. CDR3 sequence (DNA): TGTGCCAGCAGTTACGCATCGACAACCGGCTACACCTTC.

This clonotype has at least ten counts. J is TRBJ1-5 and V is TRBV20-1; TRBD1 agrees at 8 bases. CDR3 length: 14 residues. V lost 5 bases, J lost 5 bases, and 8 bases stayed unmatched. Germline V gives CDR1 DFQATT, CDR2 SNEGSKA (reference sequence). The CDR3 reads CSARQGTYDQPQHF. Here the CDR3 DNA reads TGCAGTGCTCGACAGGGGACCTATGATCAGCCCCAGCATTTT.

The chain has TRBV21-1 and TRBJ2-6; the DNA was not used to check the table's D call, TRBD1. TRBV21-1 is designated a pseudogene. The CDR3 is 20 residues long. CDR3: CASSKFLQGQAPSGANVLTF. The CDR3 region has the DNA TGTGCCAGCAGCAAATTCCTTCAGGGACAGGCTCCTTCTGGGGCCAACGTCCTGACTTTC.

The chain couples TRBV20-1 to TRBJ1-1; 9 bases are a match to TRBD1. The CDR3 is 12 amino acids. Germline V gives CDR1 DFQATT, CDR2 SNEGSKA (reference sequence). With V trimmed by 5 bases and J by 7 bases, 5 bases remained unmatched. The CDR3 nucleotides read TGCAGTGCTTGCAGGGGACAGGGTGAAGCTTTCTTT. Translating gives CSACRGQGEAFF.

This clonotype was detected only a few times. The chain uses TRBV5-1 and TRBJ2-4; maybe TRBD1 (6 bases). Germline V gives CDR1 SGHRS, CDR2 YFSETQ. This CDR3 region has 16 residues. V dropped 1 base and J dropped 2 bases, with 13 bases sitting between them. In DNA, the CDR3 is TGCGCCAGCAGCTTGACCGAACAGGGACCCAAAAACATTCAGTACTTC. Residues: CASSLTEQGPKNIQYF.

The chain recombines TRBV5-8 with TRBJ2-1, with 13 bases matching TRBD2. The CDR3 is 17 amino acids. Germline lookup yields CDR1 SGHTS and CDR2 YDEGEE. V trimming: 2 bases; J trimming: 2 bases; junction bases outside the gene matches: 4. CDR3 residues: CASSLLAGGSPYNEQFF. DNA for the CDR3: TGTGCCAGCAGCTTACTAGCGGGAGGGAGCCCCTACAATGAGCAGTTCTTC.

This clonotype was detected only a few times. The CDR3 protein is CASREDIYEQYF. CDR3 coding DNA: TGTGCCAGCCGGGAGGACATTTACGAGCAGTACTTC. The chain combines TRBV2 with TRBJ2-7, with 7 nucleotides matching TRBD2. Germline-derived CDR1 and CDR2 are SNHLY and FYNNEI. J gave up 4 bases and V 8 bases, and 5 bases lay outside the gene matches. The CDR3 loop spans 12 amino acids.

This clonotype showed up just once. The chain carries TRBV14 and TRBJ2-1; possibly TRBD1 or TRBD2 for D (5 bases each). Germline V gives CDR1 SGHDN, CDR2 FVKESK. This CDR3 is 15 amino acids long. V was trimmed by 4 bases and J by 4 bases, leaving 14 bases between them. The CDR3 nucleotides are TGTGCCAGCAGCCCTCGGTGGGACCTTTACAATGAGCAGTTCTTC. Translation gives CASSPRWDLYNEQFF. Together with reference TRBV14 and TRBJ2-1, the CDR3 gives the full variable domain: EAGVTQFPSHSVIEKGQTVTLRCDPISGHDNLYWYRRVMGKEIKFLLHFVKESKQDESGMPNNRFLAERTGGTYSTLKVQPAELEDSGVYFCASSPRWDLYNEQFFGPGTRLTVL.